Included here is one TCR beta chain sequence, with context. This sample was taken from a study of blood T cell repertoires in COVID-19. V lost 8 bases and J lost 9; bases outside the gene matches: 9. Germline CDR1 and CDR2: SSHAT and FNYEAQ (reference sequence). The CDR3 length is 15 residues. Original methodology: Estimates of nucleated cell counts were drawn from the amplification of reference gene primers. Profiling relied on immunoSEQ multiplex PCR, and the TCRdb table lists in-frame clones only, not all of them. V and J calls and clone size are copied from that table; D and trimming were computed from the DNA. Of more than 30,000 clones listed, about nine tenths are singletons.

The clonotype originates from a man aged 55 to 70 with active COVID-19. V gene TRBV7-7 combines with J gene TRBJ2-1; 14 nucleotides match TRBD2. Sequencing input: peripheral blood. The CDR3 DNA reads TGTGCCAGCGTTGGGGGACTAGCGGGGGAGTGTGAGCAGTTCTTC. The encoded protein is CASVGGLAGECEQFF. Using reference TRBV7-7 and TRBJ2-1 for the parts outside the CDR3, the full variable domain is GAGVSQSPRYKVTKRGQDVTLRCDPISSHATLYWYQQALGQGPEFLTYFNYEAQPDKSGLPSDRFSAERPEGSISTLTIQRTEQRDSAMYRCASVGGLAGECEQFFGPGTRLTVL.